Sequencing of this T cell receptor beta chain was carried out in a study of T cell clones after liver transplantation. About the study: As an antigen-independent comparator, third-party-reactive TCRbeta sequences came from pre-transplant mixed lymphocyte reactions. Until 12-24 months post-transplant, subjects got standard immunosuppression and no induction. Tolerant meant at least one year fully off immunosuppression without liver enzymes above twice normal.

In germline, CDR1 is SGHAT, CDR2 FQNNGV. Trimming at V came to 3 bases and at J to 5 bases, leaving 2 bases not matched to a gene. This CDR3 is built from 15 residues. Here immunoSEQ multiplex PCR was the method, and the copy in TCRdb shows in-frame clones only, minus some. The sample lists 70,000 or so clones, more than 75% seen once, with less than 3.5% in the top ten. Sample: CD4+ T cells from blood, taken before liver transplant. The J gene is TRBJ2-1, the V gene TRBV11-2, with 12 nucleotides matching TRBD1. The receptor's source is a human donor who received a liver transplant. This CDR3 reads CASSLGQGADNEQFF. DNA of the CDR3: TGTGCCAGCAGCTTGGGACAGGGGGCTGACAATGAGCAGTTCTTC.